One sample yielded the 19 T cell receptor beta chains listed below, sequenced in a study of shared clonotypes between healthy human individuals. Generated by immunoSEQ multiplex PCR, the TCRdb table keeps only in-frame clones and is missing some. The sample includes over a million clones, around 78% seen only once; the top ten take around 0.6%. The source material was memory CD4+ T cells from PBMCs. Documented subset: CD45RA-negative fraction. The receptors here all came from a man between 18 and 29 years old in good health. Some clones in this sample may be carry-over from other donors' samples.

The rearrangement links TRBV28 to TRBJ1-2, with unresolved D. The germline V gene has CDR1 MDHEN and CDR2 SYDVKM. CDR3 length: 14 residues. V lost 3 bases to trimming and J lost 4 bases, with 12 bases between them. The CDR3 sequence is CASSFPLVSYGYTF. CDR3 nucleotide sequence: TGTGCCAGCAGTTTTCCGTTGGTGAGCTATGGCTACACCTTC.

DNA for the CDR3: TGTGCCAGCAGCCTACAGATAAATCAGCCCCAGCATTTT. As protein: CASSLQINQPQHF. V and J are TRBV7-3 and TRBJ1-5, with unresolved D. This CDR3 has 13 residues. Trimming removed 5 bases from V and 4 bases from J, with 9 bases in between. Germline CDR1 is SGHTA and CDR2 is FQGTGA.

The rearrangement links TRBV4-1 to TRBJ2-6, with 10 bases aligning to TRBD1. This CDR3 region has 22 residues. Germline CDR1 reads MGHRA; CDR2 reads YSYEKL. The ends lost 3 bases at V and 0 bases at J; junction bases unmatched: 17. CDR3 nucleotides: TGCGCCAGCAGCCAGGGTACAGGACAGGGGGTGGTCGTAATCTCTGGGGCCAACGTCCTGACTTTC. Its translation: CASSQGTGQGVVVISGANVLTF.

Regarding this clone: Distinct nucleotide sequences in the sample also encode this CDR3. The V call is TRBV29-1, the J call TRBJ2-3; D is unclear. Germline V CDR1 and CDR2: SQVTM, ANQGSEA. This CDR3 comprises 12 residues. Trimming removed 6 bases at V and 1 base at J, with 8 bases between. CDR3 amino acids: CSVDKGTDTQYF. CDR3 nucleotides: TGCAGCGTCGATAAGGGCACAGATACGCAGTATTTT.

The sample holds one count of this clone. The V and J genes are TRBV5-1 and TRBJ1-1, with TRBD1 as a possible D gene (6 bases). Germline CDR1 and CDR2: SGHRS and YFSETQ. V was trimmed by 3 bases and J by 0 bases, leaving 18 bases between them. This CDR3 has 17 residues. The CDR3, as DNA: TGCGCCAGCAGCTACCCCCCAGGGGCCGCATTGAACACTGAAGCTTTCTTT. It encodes CASSYPPGAALNTEAFF.

The chain's CDR3 is CASSDQARGLGGYTF. CDR3 DNA: TGTGCCAGCAGTGACCAGGCCAGGGGGCTTGGTGGCTACACCTTC. The chain combines TRBV6-4 with TRBJ1-2; 8 nucleotides agree with TRBD1. V lost 2 bases to trimming and J lost 7 bases; unmatched junction nucleotides: 9. Germline V gene sequence: CDR1 MRHNA, CDR2 SNTAGT. The CDR3 is 15 residues long.

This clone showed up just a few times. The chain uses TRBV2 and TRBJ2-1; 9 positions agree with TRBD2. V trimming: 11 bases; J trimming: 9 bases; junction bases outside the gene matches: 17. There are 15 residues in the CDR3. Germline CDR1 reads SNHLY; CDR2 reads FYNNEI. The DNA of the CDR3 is TGTGCCCGCGCGGGGGTAGCGGGAGCATCAGGTGAGCAGTTCTTC. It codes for CARAGVAGASGEQFF. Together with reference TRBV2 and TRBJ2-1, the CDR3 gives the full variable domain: EPEVTQTPSHQVTQMGQEVILRCVPISNHLYFYWYRQILGQKVEFLVSFYNNEISEKSEIFDDQFSVERPDGSNFTLKIRSTKLEDSAMYFCARAGVAGASGEQFFGPGTRLTVL.

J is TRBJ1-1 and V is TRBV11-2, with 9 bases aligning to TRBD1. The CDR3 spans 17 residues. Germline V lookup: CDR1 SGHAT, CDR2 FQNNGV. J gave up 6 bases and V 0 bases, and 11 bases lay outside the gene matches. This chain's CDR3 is CASSLEINRGRRSEAFF. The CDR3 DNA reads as TGTGCCAGCAGCTTAGAGATAAACAGGGGGCGGAGGTCTGAAGCTTTCTTT.

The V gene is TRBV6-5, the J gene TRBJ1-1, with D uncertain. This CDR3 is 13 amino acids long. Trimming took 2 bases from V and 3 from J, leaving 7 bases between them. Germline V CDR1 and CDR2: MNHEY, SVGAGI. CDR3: CASSYGQYTEAFF. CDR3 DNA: TGTGCCAGCAGTTACGGGCAGTACACTGAAGCTTTCTTT.

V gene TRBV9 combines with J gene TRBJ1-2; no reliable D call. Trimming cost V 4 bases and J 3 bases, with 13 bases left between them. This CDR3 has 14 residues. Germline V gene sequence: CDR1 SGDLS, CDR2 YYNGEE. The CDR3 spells CASSPVGAYYGYTF. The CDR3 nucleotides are TGTGCCAGCAGCCCCGTGGGAGCCTACTATGGCTACACCTTC.

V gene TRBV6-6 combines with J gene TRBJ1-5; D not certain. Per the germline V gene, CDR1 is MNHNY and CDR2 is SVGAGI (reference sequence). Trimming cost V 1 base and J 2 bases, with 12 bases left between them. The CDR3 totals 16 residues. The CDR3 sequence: CASSYWREWGNQPQHF. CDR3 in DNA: TGTGCCAGCAGTTACTGGAGGGAATGGGGCAATCAGCCCCAGCATTTT.

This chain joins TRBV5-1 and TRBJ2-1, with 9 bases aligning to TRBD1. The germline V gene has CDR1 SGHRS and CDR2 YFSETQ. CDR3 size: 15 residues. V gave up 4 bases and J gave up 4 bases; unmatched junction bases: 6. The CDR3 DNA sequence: TGCGCCAGCAGCCCGGCGGGACAGGGATACAATGAGCAGTTCTTC. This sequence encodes CASSPAGQGYNEQFF.

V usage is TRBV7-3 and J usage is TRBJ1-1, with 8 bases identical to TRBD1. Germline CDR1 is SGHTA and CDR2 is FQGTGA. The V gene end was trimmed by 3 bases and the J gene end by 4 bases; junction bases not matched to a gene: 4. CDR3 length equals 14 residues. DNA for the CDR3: TGTGCCAGCAGCTTTTCAGGGGGCGTCACTGAAGCTTTCTTT. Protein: CASSFSGGVTEAFF. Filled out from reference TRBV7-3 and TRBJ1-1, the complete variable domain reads GAGVSQTPSNKVTEKGKYVELRCDPISGHTALYWYRQSLGQGPEFLIYFQGTGAADDSGLPNDRFFAVRPEGSVSTLKIQRTERGDSAVYLCASSFSGGVTEAFFGQGTRLTVV.

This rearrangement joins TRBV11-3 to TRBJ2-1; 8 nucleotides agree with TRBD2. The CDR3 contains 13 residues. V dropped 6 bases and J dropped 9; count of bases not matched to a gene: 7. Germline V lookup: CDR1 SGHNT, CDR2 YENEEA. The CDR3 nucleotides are TGTGCCAGCAGTGCTAGCGGGTGGGGTGAGCAGTTCTTC. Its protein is CASSASGWGEQFF.

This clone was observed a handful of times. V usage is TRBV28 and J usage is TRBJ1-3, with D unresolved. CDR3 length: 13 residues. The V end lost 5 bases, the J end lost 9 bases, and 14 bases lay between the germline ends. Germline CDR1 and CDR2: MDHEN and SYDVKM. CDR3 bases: TGTGCCAGCAGTCCAAAAGTTCGGTCCACCATATATTTT. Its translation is CASSPKVRSTIYF.

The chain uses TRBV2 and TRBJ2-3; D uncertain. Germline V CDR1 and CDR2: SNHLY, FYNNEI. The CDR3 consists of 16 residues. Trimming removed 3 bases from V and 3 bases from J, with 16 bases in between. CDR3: CASSERGPQYTDTQYF. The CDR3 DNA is TGTGCCAGCAGTGAGCGTGGACCCCAATATACAGATACGCAGTATTTT.

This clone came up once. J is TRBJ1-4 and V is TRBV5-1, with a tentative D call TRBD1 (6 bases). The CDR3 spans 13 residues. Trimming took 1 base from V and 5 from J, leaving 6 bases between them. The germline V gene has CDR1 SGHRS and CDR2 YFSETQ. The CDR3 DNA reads TGCGCCAGCAGCTTGACAGGGAATGAAAAACTGTTTTTT. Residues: CASSLTGNEKLFF. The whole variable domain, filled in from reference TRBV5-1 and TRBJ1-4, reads KAGVTQTPRYLIKTRGQQVTLSCSPISGHRSVSWYQQTPGQGLQFLFEYFSETQRNKGNFPGRFSGRQFSNSRSEMNVSTLELGDSALYLCASSLTGNEKLFFGSGTQLSVL.

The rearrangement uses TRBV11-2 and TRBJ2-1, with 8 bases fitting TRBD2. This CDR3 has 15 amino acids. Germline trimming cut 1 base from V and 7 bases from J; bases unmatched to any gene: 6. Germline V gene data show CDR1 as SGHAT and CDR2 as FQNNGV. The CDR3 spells CASSLAGGSLNEQFF. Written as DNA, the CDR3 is TGTGCCAGCAGCTTAGCGGGAGGGAGCCTGAATGAGCAGTTCTTC.

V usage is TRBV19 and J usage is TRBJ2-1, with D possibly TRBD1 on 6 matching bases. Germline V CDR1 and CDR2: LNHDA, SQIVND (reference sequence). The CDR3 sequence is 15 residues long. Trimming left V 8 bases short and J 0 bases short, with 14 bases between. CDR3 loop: CASDRGTLSYNEQFF. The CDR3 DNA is TGTGCCAGTGATAGGGGGACCCTCTCCTACAATGAGCAGTTCTTC.